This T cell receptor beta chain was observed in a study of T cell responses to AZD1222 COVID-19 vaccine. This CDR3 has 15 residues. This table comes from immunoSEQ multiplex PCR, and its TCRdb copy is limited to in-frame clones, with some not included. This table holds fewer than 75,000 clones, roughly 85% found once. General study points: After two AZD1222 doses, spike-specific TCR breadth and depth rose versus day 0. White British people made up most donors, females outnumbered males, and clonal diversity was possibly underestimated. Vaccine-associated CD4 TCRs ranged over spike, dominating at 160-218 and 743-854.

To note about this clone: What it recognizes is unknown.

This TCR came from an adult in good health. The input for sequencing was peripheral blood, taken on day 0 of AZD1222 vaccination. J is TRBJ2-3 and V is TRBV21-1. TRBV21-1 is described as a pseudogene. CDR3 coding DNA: TGTGCCAGCAGCAAAGTAGGGGACCGATCAGATACGCAGTATTTT. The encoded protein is CASSKVGDRSDTQYF.